A selection of T cell receptor beta chains follows, all from one sample in a study of blood T cell repertoires in COVID-19. Repertoires were generated with immunoSEQ multiplex PCR, while TCRdb's copy carries only in-frame clones and drops some. This sample yields tens of thousands of clones, of which 89% are seen a single time; over 1.5% belongs to the top ten. The specimen sequenced was peripheral blood. The receptors stem from a man aged 55 to 69 with acute or convalescent COVID-19. The CDR3 runs from the conserved cysteine through the conserved F or W. D genes are given only for firm matches. A clone size is listed for some rows: how often the clone was seen (once, few, many), or a class if it is expanded.

j_gene: TRBJ1-2
abundance: NA
v_gene: TRBV19
d_gene: TRBD1
CDR3aa: CASKPDRDPFYGYTF
CDR3nt: TGTGCCAGTAAACCCGACAGGGACCCGTTCTATGGCTACACCTTC

j_gene: TRBJ2-2
abundance: once
v_gene: TRBV10-3
d_gene: NA
CDR3aa: CAISGIGTRNTGELFF
CDR3nt: TGTGCCATCAGTGGGATCGGGACAAGGAACACCGGGGAGCTGTTTTTT

j_gene: TRBJ1-4
abundance: NA
v_gene: TRBV30
d_gene: TRBD1
CDR3aa: CACTGATNEKLFF
CDR3nt: TGTGCCTGTACAGGGGCCACTAATGAAAAACTGTTTTTT

j_gene: TRBJ2-1
abundance: medium-sized
v_gene: TRBV19
d_gene: TRBD2
CDR3aa: CATRSLAGGNEQFF
CDR3nt: TGTGCCACCCGATCACTAGCGGGGGGCAATGAGCAGTTCTTC

j_gene: TRBJ1-1
abundance: NA
v_gene: TRBV4-1
d_gene: NA
CDR3aa: CASSQEKDTATEAFF
CDR3nt: TGCGCCAGCAGCCAAGAGAAGGACACGGCCACTGAAGCTTTCTTT

j_gene: TRBJ2-2
abundance: NA
v_gene: TRBV25-1
d_gene: NA
CDR3aa: CASSDPGTWLTGELFF
CDR3nt: TGTGCCAGCAGTGACCCCGGGACATGGCTAACCGGGGAGCTGTTTTTT

j_gene: TRBJ1-1
abundance: NA
v_gene: TRBV3-1/TRBV3-2
d_gene: NA
CDR3aa: CASSQAVTEAFF
CDR3nt: TGTGCCAGCAGCCAAGCGGTCACTGAAGCTTTCTTT

j_gene: TRBJ1-6
abundance: NA
v_gene: TRBV9
d_gene: TRBD1
CDR3aa: CASSPRTGATLHF
CDR3nt: TGTGCCAGCAGCCCACGGACAGGCGCCACCCTCCACTTT

j_gene: TRBJ1-3
abundance: NA
v_gene: TRBV6-5
d_gene: NA
CDR3aa: CASSYSGREPGNTIYF
CDR3nt: TGTGCCAGCAGTTACTCGGGGAGGGAGCCTGGAAACACCATATATTTT

j_gene: TRBJ2-2
abundance: NA
v_gene: TRBV10-3
d_gene: TRBD2
CDR3aa: CAISAPGGLGELFF
CDR3nt: TGTGCCATCAGTGCCCCGGGAGGTCTCGGGGAGCTGTTTTTT

j_gene: TRBJ2-3
abundance: NA
v_gene: TRBV7-2
d_gene: TRBD2
CDR3aa: CASSSQPRGAGGQDTQYF
CDR3nt: TGTGCCAGCAGCTCACAACCCCGTGGCGCGGGGGGGCAGGATACGCAGTATTTT

j_gene: TRBJ2-7
abundance: once
v_gene: TRBV6-6
d_gene: TRBD1
CDR3aa: CASSYNRGPYEQYF
CDR3nt: TGTGCCAGCAGTTACAACAGGGGCCCCTACGAGCAGTACTTC

j_gene: TRBJ1-6
abundance: NA
v_gene: TRBV25-1
d_gene: TRBD1
CDR3aa: CASSSAGQGAYSPLHF
CDR3nt: TGTGCCAGCAGTTCCGCGGGACAGGGGGCATATTCACCCCTCCACTTT

j_gene: TRBJ1-4
abundance: NA
v_gene: TRBV7-9
d_gene: TRBD1
CDR3aa: CASRGTGIEKLFF
CDR3nt: TGTGCCAGCAGGGGGACAGGGATTGAAAAACTGTTTTTT

j_gene: TRBJ2-7
abundance: NA
v_gene: TRBV6-1
d_gene: TRBD1
CDR3aa: CASSENGQGIEQYF
CDR3nt: TGTGCCAGCAGTGAAAACGGACAGGGAATCGAGCAGTACTTC

j_gene: TRBJ1-2
abundance: NA
v_gene: TRBV23-1
d_gene: NA
CDR3aa: CASSQGLENGGQMRRVGGYTF
CDR3nt: TGCGCCAGCAGTCAGGGGTTAGAAAACGGGGGGCAAATGAGGAGGGTAGGTGGCTACACCTTC

j_gene: TRBJ1-1
abundance: NA
v_gene: TRBV18
d_gene: NA
CDR3aa: CASSPAGSGQAFF
CDR3nt: TGTGCCAGCTCCCCAGCGGGGAGCGGGCAAGCTTTCTTT

j_gene: TRBJ1-5
abundance: NA
v_gene: TRBV5-5
d_gene: NA
CDR3aa: CASSERGENSNQPQHF
CDR3nt: TGTGCCAGCAGCGAGCGGGGGGAGAATAGCAATCAGCCCCAGCATTTT

j_gene: TRBJ1-5
abundance: once
v_gene: TRBV2
d_gene: NA
CDR3aa: CASTEGGPGVNQPQHF
CDR3nt: TGTGCCAGCACCGAGGGTGGACCGGGCGTCAATCAGCCCCAGCATTTT

j_gene: TRBJ1-2
abundance: NA
v_gene: TRBV18
d_gene: NA
CDR3aa: CASSPRTGMDGYTF
CDR3nt: TGTGCCAGCTCACCCAGGACCGGGATGGATGGCTACACCTTC

j_gene: TRBJ1-2
abundance: NA
v_gene: TRBV12-3/TRBV12-4
d_gene: NA
CDR3aa: CASGGRATYGYTF
CDR3nt: TGTGCCAGCGGGGGGAGGGCCACCTATGGCTACACCTTC

j_gene: TRBJ2-3
abundance: NA
v_gene: TRBV19
d_gene: NA
CDR3aa: CASSIPIRDTAEITDTQYF
CDR3nt: TGTGCCAGTAGTATCCCTATCCGGGACACGGCGGAAATCACAGATACGCAGTATTTT

j_gene: TRBJ1-1
abundance: NA
v_gene: TRBV5-1
d_gene: NA
CDR3aa: CASSLDSMMTEAFF
CDR3nt: TGCGCCAGCAGCTTGGACAGTATGATGACTGAAGCTTTCTTT

j_gene: TRBJ2-2
abundance: NA
v_gene: TRBV14
d_gene: NA
CDR3aa: CASSHRVPSRTGELFF
CDR3nt: TGTGCCAGCAGCCACAGGGTGCCCTCACGCACCGGGGAGCTGTTTTTT

j_gene: TRBJ1-6
abundance: NA
v_gene: TRBV10-3
d_gene: NA
CDR3aa: CAISHRQRGDSPLHF
CDR3nt: TGTGCCATCAGTCATCGACAGCGAGGTGATTCACCCCTCCACTTT

j_gene: TRBJ1-3
abundance: few
v_gene: TRBV5-1
d_gene: TRBD1
CDR3aa: CASSPGQGGSGNTIYF
CDR3nt: TGCGCCAGCAGCCCCGGACAGGGTGGCTCTGGAAACACCATATATTTT

j_gene: TRBJ1-1
abundance: NA
v_gene: TRBV5-1
d_gene: TRBD1
CDR3aa: CASSRGQSNTEAFF
CDR3nt: TGCGCCAGCAGCAGGGGACAGTCGAACACTGAAGCTTTCTTT

j_gene: TRBJ1-6
abundance: NA
v_gene: TRBV27
d_gene: NA
CDR3aa: CASSLAGHNSPLHF
CDR3nt: TGTGCCAGCAGTTTGGCAGGCCATAATTCACCCCTCCACTTT

j_gene: TRBJ2-7
abundance: NA
v_gene: TRBV15
d_gene: NA
CDR3aa: CATREGRQRGEQYF
CDR3nt: TGTGCCACCAGGGAAGGCAGGCAGAGGGGGGAGCAGTACTTC

j_gene: TRBJ2-2
abundance: NA
v_gene: TRBV12-3/TRBV12-4
d_gene: NA
CDR3aa: CASSLEGGELFF
CDR3nt: TGTGCCAGCAGTTTGGAGGGCGGGGAGCTGTTTTTT

j_gene: TRBJ1-1
abundance: NA
v_gene: TRBV7-2
d_gene: NA
CDR3aa: CASSQSGARGYVAFF
CDR3nt: TGTGCCAGCAGCCAAAGCGGGGCCCGTGGGTATGTGGCTTTCTTT